This T cell receptor beta chain was identified during a study of control samples from healthy donors and cancer patients. The CDR3 runs to 15 residues. The V gene end was trimmed by 4 bases and the J gene end by 6 bases; junction bases not matched to a gene: 10. Looked up from germline, CDR1 is SGHNT and CDR2 is YYREEE (reference sequence). Profiling relied on immunoSEQ multiplex PCR, and the TCRdb table lists in-frame clones only, not all of them. The sample lists about 63,000 clones, around 87% occurring once. This clonotype was sampled from a woman aged 55-69 years with lung cancer. The chain is built from TRBV5-4 and TRBJ2-1; 7 bases are a match to TRBD2. The sequencing sample was made of PBMCs. CDR3 protein: CASSAAGEVRNEQFF. CDR3 bases: TGTGCCAGCAGCGCCGCGGGAGAAGTACGCAATGAGCAGTTCTTC.